This T cell receptor (beta chain) emerged from a study of blood T cell repertoires in COVID-19. Study-wide context: Both acute and convalescent COVID-19 samples were obtained from the United States, Italy and Spain. Nucleic acid was either cDNA or gDNA, and it came from T cells, B-cell-depleted T cells, or PBMCs.

Per the original methods: From reference gene primer amplification, estimates of nucleated cell counts were derived. Using immunoSEQ multiplex PCR, the repertoire was profiled, and TCRdb retains in-frame clones only, with some absent. V and J calls and clone size follow that table, whereas D and trimming were derived from the DNA. The table records around 190,000 clones, 70% to 90% of them present only once. This clone was observed once. Trimming removed 5 bases from V and 0 bases from J, with 8 bases in between. This CDR3 contains 14 residues. Germline assignment: CDR1 KGHDR and CDR2 SFDVKD. Sequencing input: peripheral blood. The chain couples TRBV24-1 to TRBJ2-3; D unresolved. The clonotype originates from a man in his late teens or twenties who had recovered from COVID-19. CDR3 protein: CATSGDPSTDTQYF. The CDR3 DNA reads TGTGCCACCAGTGGCGATCCAAGCACAGATACGCAGTATTTT.